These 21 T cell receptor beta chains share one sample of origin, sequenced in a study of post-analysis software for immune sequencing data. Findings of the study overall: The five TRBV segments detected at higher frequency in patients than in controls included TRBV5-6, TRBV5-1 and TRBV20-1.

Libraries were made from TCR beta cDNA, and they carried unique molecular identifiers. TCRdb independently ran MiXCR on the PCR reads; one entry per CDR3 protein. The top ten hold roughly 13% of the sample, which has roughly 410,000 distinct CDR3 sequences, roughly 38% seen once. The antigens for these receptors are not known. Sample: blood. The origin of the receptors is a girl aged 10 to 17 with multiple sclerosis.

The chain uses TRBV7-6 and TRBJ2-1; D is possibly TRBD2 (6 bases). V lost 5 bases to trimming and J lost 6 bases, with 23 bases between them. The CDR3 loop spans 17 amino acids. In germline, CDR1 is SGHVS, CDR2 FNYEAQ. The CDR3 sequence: CASSPLPGLPTGNEQFF. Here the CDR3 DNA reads TGTGCCAGCAGCCCACTTCCTGGACTACCTACGGGCAATGAGCAGTTCTTC.

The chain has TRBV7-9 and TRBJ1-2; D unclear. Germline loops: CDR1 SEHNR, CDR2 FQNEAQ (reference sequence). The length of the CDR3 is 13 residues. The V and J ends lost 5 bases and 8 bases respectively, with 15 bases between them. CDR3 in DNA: TGTGCCAGCAGCCCCGGCTGGGAAAGGGGCTACACCTTC. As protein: CASSPGWERGYTF.

The CDR3 DNA follows: TGTGCCAGCAGCTCCGTGAACCGGGACAGGGGGTCCCCCTACGAGCAGTACTTC. As protein: CASSSVNRDRGSPYEQYF. The genes are TRBV11-2 and TRBJ2-7; 11 bases are shared with TRBD1. Unmatched junction bases numbered 13, after V lost 4 bases and J lost 2 bases. From germline, CDR1 is SGHAT and CDR2 FQNNGV. The CDR3 contains 18 residues. Full variable domain (outside the CDR3, taken from reference TRBV11-2 and TRBJ2-7): EAGVAQSPRYKIIEKRQSVAFWCNPISGHATLYWYQQILGQGPKLLIQFQNNGVVDDSQLPKDRFSAERLKGVDSTLKIQPAKLEDSAVYLCASSSVNRDRGSPYEQYFGPGTRLTVT.

The CDR3 loop is CATTGQGNTEAFF. CDR3 sequence (DNA): TGTGCCACCACTGGACAGGGGAACACTGAAGCTTTCTTT. The V gene is TRBV24-1, the J gene TRBJ1-1; 8 bases align to TRBD1. After removal of 8 bases from V and 1 base from J, the junction contained 2 bases not matched to a gene. Germline-derived CDR1 and CDR2 are KGHDR and SFDVKD. The CDR3 has 13 residues.

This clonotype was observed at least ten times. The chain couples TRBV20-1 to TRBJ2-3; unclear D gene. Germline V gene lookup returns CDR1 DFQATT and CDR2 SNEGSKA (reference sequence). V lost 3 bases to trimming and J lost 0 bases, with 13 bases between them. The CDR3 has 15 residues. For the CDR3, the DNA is TGCAGTGCTAGTCCCGCGTCGGCGAGCACAGATACGCAGTATTTT. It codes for CSASPASASTDTQYF.

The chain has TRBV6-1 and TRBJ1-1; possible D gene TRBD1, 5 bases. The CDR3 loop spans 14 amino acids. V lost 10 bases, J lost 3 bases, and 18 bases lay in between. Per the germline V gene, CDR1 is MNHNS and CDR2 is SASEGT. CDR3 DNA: TGTGCCACCCAAGAGGGCGGGGGGTACACTGAAGCTTTCTTT. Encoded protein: CATQEGGGYTEAFF.

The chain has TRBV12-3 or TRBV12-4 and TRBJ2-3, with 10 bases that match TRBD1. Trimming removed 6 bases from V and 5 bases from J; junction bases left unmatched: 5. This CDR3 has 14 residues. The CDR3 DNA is TGTGCCAGCAGATGGACAGGGGGAGGAGATACGCAGTATTTT. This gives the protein CASRWTGGGDTQYF.

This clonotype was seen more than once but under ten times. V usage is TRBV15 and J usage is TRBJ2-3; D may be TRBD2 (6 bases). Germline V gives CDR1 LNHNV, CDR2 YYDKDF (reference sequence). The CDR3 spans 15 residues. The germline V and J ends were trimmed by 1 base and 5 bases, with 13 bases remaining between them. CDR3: CATSRGSSEGDTQYF. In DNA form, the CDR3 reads TGTGCCACCAGCAGAGGATCTAGCGAAGGAGATACGCAGTATTTT.

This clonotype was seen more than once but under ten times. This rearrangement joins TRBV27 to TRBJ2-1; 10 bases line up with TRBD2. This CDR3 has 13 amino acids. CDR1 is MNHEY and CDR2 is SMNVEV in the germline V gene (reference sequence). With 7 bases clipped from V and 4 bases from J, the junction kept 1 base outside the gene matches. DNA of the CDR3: TGTGCCAGCAAACTAGCGGGATACAATGAGCAGTTCTTC. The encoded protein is CASKLAGYNEQFF.

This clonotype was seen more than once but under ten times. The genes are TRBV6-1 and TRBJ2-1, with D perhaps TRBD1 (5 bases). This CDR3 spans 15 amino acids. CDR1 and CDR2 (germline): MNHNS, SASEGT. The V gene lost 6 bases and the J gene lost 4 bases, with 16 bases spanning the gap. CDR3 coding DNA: TGTGCCAGCAGGGACATCGAAGGGGCTTACAATGAGCAGTTCTTC. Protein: CASRDIEGAYNEQFF.

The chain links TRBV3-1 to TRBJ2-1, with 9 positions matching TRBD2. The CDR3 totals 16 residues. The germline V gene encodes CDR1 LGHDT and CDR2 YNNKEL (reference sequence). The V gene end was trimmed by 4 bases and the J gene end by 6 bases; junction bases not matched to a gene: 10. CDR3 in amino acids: CASSPFGAGGPNEQFF. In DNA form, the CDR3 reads TGTGCCAGCAGCCCCTTTGGAGCGGGGGGCCCCAATGAGCAGTTCTTC.

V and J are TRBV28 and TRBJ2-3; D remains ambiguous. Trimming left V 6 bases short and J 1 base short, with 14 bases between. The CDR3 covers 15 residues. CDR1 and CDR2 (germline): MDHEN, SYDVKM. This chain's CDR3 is CASSHRLSGTDTQYF. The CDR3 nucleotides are TGTGCCAGCAGCCACCGCTTGTCAGGCACAGATACGCAGTATTTT.

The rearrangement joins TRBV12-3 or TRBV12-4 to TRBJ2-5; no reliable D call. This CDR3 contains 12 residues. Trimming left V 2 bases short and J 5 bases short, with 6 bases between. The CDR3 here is CASSLPSETQYF. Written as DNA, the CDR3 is TGTGCCAGCAGTTTACCATCCGAGACCCAGTACTTC.

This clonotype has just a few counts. The CDR3, as DNA: TGTGCCAGCAGCCAGGGGGGCACTGAAGCTTTCTTT. Translation: CASSQGGTEAFF. The chain employs TRBV28 and TRBJ1-1, with 7 bases lining up with TRBD1. Germline trimming cut 6 bases from V and 4 bases from J; bases unmatched to any gene: 2. CDR3 length: 12 residues. Per germline, CDR1 MDHEN and CDR2 SYDVKM.

This CDR3 is CASRPPGTGSHEQYF. For the CDR3, the DNA is TGTGCCAGCAGGCCCCCCGGGACAGGGAGCCACGAGCAGTACTTC. V is TRBV28 and J is TRBJ2-7; 9 bases line up with TRBD1. Germline V gene lookup returns CDR1 MDHEN and CDR2 SYDVKM. V lost 6 bases, J lost 5 bases, and 11 bases stayed unmatched. The CDR3 extends over 15 amino acids.

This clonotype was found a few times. The CDR3 here is CATSDPGRLEFTQYF. The CDR3 nucleotides are TGTGCCACCAGTGACCCCGGCCGACTAGAATTTACGCAGTATTTT. The chain employs TRBV24-1 and TRBJ2-3, with D possibly being TRBD2 (6 bases). CDR1 is KGHDR and CDR2 is SFDVKD in the germline V gene. The CDR3 totals 15 residues. Trimming removed 4 bases from V and 8 bases from J, with 18 bases in between.

CDR3 loop: CASYSPQRAGVLDEQFF. The CDR3 region has the DNA TGCGCCAGCTATAGCCCCCAACGAGCGGGGGTCTTGGATGAGCAGTTCTTC. This chain joins TRBV5-1 and TRBJ2-1, with 8 bases that match TRBD2. After removal of 7 bases from V and 8 bases from J, the junction contained 20 bases not matched to a gene. The CDR3 length is 17 residues. Per the germline V gene, CDR1 is SGHRS and CDR2 is YFSETQ.

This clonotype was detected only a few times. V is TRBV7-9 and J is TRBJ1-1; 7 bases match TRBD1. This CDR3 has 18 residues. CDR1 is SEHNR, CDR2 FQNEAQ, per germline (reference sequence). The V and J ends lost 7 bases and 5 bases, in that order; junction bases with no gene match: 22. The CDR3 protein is CASTPGGTGDWRGTEAFF. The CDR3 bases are TGTGCCAGCACCCCCGGGGGCACAGGGGACTGGCGGGGAACTGAAGCTTTCTTT. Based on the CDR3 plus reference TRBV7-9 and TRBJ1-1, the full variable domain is DTGVSQNPRHKITKRGQNVTFRCDPISEHNRLYWYRQTLGQGPEFLTYFQNEAQLEKSRLLSDRFSAERPKGSFSTLEIQRTEQGDSAMYLCASTPGGTGDWRGTEAFFGQGTRLTVV.

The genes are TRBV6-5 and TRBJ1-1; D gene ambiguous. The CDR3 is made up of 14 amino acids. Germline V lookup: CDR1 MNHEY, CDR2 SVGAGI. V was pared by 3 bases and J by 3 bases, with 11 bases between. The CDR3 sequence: CASSYVIGDTEAFF. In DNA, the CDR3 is TGTGCCAGCAGTTATGTAATCGGAGACACTGAAGCTTTCTTT.

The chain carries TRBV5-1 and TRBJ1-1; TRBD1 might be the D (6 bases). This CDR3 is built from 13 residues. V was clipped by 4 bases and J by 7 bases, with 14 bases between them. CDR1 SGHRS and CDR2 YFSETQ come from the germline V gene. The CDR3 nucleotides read TGCGCCAGCAGCCCAAACGACAGGAGTGAAGCTTTCTTT. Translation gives CASSPNDRSEAFF.

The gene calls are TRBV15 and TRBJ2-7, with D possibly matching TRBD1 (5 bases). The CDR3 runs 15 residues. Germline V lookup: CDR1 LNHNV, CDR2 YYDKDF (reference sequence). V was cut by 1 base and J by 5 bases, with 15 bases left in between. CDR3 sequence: CATSRGQRTTHEQYF. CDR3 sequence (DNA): TGTGCCACCAGCAGAGGACAGCGCACTACCCACGAGCAGTACTTC. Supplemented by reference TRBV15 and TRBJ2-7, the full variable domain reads DAMVIQNPRYQVTQFGKPVTLSCSQTLNHNVMYWYQQKSSQAPKLLFHYYDKDFNNEADTPDNFQSRRPNTSFCFLDIRSPGLGDTAMYLCATSRGQRTTHEQYFGPGTRLTVT.